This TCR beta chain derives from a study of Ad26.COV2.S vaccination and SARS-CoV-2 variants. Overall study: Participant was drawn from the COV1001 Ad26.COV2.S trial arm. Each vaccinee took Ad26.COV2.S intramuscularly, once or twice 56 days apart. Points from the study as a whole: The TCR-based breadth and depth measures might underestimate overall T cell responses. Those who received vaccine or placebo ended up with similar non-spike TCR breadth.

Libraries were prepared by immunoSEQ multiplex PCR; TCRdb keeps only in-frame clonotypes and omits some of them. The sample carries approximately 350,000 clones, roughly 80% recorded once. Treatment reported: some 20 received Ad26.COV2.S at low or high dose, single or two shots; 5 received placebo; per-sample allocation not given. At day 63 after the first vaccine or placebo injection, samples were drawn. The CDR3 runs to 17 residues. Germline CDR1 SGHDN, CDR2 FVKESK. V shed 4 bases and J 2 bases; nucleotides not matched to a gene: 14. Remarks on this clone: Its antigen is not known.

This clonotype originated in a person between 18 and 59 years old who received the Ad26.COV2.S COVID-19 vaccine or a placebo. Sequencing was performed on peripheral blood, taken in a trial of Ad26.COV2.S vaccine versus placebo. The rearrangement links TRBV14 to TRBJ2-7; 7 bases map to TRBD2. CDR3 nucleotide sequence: TGTGCCAGCAGCCCGGCTGGGGCTAGCGGAATGGCCTACGAGCAGTACTTC. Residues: CASSPAGASGMAYEQYF. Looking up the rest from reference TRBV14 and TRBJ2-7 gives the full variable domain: EAGVTQFPSHSVIEKGQTVTLRCDPISGHDNLYWYRRVMGKEIKFLLHFVKESKQDESGMPNNRFLAERTGGTYSTLKVQPAELEDSGVYFCASSPAGASGMAYEQYFGPGTRLTVT.